A single sample is the source of the 28 T cell receptor beta chains below, sequenced in a study of blood T cells in healthy people across ages. With a J-beta primer mix and a sample-barcoded 5' primer, a second PCR ran 7 to 11 cycles. TCRdb used MiXCR to reprocess the 5' RACE reads, holding one entry per CDR3 protein. Among fewer than 2,000,000 distinct CDR3 sequences listed, 30% to 35% were seen once. The source material was blood. These TCRs come from a woman in her 30s in good health.

This clonotype was counted a few times. The V and J genes are TRBV15 and TRBJ1-2, with 8 nucleotides matching TRBD1. CDR1 and CDR2 from the germline V gene are LNHNV and YYDKDF (reference sequence). The trim removed 0 bases at V and 4 bases at J, leaving 4 bases unmatched. This CDR3 has 15 residues. Written as DNA, the CDR3 is TGTGCCACCAGCAGAGAGGACAGGGCGGGCTATGGCTACACCTTC. This encodes CATSREDRAGYGYTF.

This clonotype turned up a few times. The chain combines TRBV4-2 with TRBJ1-4, with unresolved D. CDR3 length equals 15 residues. From germline, CDR1 is LGHNA and CDR2 YNFKEQ. Between the trimmed V and J ends, which lost 1 base and 4 bases, there was a span of 10 bases. The CDR3 reads CASSQAQADNEKLFF. The CDR3 DNA follows: TGTGCCAGCAGCCAAGCGCAGGCTGATAATGAAAAACTGTTTTTT.

This clonotype was observed at least ten times. The V and J genes are TRBV5-1 and TRBJ2-7, with D unclear. This CDR3 has 12 amino acids. V lost 4 bases and J 1 base, leaving 6 bases between the germline ends. Looked up from germline, CDR1 is SGHRS and CDR2 is YFSETQ. The CDR3 loop reads CASSDLSYEQYF. In DNA, the CDR3 is TGCGCCAGCAGCGACCTTTCCTACGAGCAGTACTTC.

The rearrangement joins TRBV21-1 to TRBJ2-7; the table gives TRBD2 as D, unverified against the DNA. TRBV21-1 is assigned pseudogene status. The CDR3 is 15 amino acids. The CDR3: CASSKTSGSTYEQYF. The CDR3 nucleotides are TGTGCCAGCAGCAAAACCAGCGGGTCTACCTACGAGCAGTACTTC.

The chain links TRBV7-9 to TRBJ2-1; 11 bases are shared with TRBD2. The ends lost 4 bases at V and 5 bases at J; junction bases unmatched: 7. CDR1 is SEHNR, CDR2 FQNEAQ, per germline (reference sequence). This CDR3 region has 16 residues. The CDR3 here is CASSSSRLAGNNEQFF. The CDR3 DNA reads TGTGCCAGCAGCTCATCAAGACTAGCGGGGAACAATGAGCAGTTCTTC.

The chain couples TRBV5-1 to TRBJ2-1, with D tentatively TRBD1 (5 bases). The J call is doubtful: the DNA matches TRBJ2-7 better. CDR1 and CDR2 from the germline V gene are SGHRS and YFSETQ. This CDR3 is built from 15 residues. The CDR3 sequence is CASSLVPDKYNEQYF. DNA of the CDR3: TGCGCCAGCAGCTTGGTCCCGGACAAATACAATGAGCAGTACTTC.

This clonotype was found many times. CDR3 nucleotide sequence: TGCAGCGTTGAATCGGGCCAAGAGACCCAGTACTTC. Translated: CSVESGQETQYF. The chain joins TRBV29-1 to TRBJ2-5, with D unresolved. Trimming stripped 2 bases from V and 1 base from J, with 5 bases between. The CDR3 has 12 residues. CDR1 is SQVTM and CDR2 is ANQGSEA in the germline V gene.

V usage is TRBV6-1 and J usage is TRBJ1-2; D is uncertain. The V end lost 7 bases, the J end lost 4 bases, and 13 bases lay between the germline ends. Germline CDR1 reads MNHNS; CDR2 reads SASEGT. The CDR3 spans 13 residues. The CDR3 protein is CASISGVGYGYTF. CDR3 sequence (DNA): TGTGCCAGCATTTCGGGTGTCGGCTATGGCTACACCTTC.

This chain links TRBV9 with TRBJ1-1; D is uncertain. CDR3 length: 12 amino acids. V lost 3 bases, J lost 9 bases, and 12 bases lay in between. CDR1 is SGDLS, CDR2 YYNGEE, per germline. The CDR3 loop is CASSAGGHKAFF. Written as DNA, the CDR3 is TGTGCCAGCAGCGCGGGAGGGCACAAAGCTTTCTTT.

This chain connects TRBV7-9 to TRBJ1-2, with D possibly matching TRBD1 (5 bases). The CDR3 is made up of 13 amino acids. Deletions cut 3 bases from V and 5 bases from J, with 10 bases between. Germline assignment: CDR1 SEHNR and CDR2 FQNEAQ (reference sequence). CDR3 region: CASSFGPGYGYTF. The CDR3, as DNA: TGTGCCAGCAGCTTCGGTCCAGGGTATGGCTACACCTTC.

This clonotype was observed a few times. This chain uses TRBV30 with TRBJ2-6; TRBD1 matches at 9 bases. The germline V gene has CDR1 GTSNPN and CDR2 SVGIG (reference sequence). The V and J ends lost 8 bases and 0 bases, in that order; junction bases with no gene match: 11. CDR3 length: 17 amino acids. This CDR3 reads CAVSRDRALSGANVLTF. DNA for the CDR3: TGTGCCGTAAGTAGGGACAGGGCCCTCTCTGGGGCCAACGTCCTGACTTTC.

This clonotype was counted only a few times. The chain has TRBV5-1 and TRBJ2-2; D not resolved. In germline, CDR1 is SGHRS, CDR2 YFSETQ. The V end lost 1 base, the J end lost 3 bases, and 7 bases lay between the germline ends. This CDR3 is 14 amino acids long. The CDR3 DNA sequence: TGCGCCAGCAGCTTGAACGCCCACACCGGGGAGCTGTTTTTT. Its translation is CASSLNAHTGELFF.

J is TRBJ1-5 and V is TRBV7-2, with D possibly TRBD1 on 5 matching bases. Germline loops: CDR1 SGHTA, CDR2 FQGNSA. V was clipped by 3 bases and J by 1 base, with 19 bases between them. The CDR3 consists of 18 residues. CDR3 sequence reads: CASSFGWGGGKSNQPQHF. Written as DNA, the CDR3 is TGTGCCAGCAGCTTCGGGTGGGGGGGAGGAAAGAGCAATCAGCCCCAGCATTTT.

The sample holds many counts of this clonotype. This chain joins TRBV7-9 and TRBJ2-7, with 10 bases fitting TRBD2. The germline V gene has CDR1 SEHNR and CDR2 FQNEAQ (reference sequence). This CDR3 has 14 residues. V lost 5 bases, J lost 5 bases, and 6 bases stayed unmatched. The DNA for the CDR3 is TGTGCCAGCAGCCCTCAGCGGGAGGGCAACGAGCAGTACTTC. This sequence encodes CASSPQREGNEQYF.

The rearrangement links TRBV9 to TRBJ2-6, with unresolved D. Trimming cost V 0 bases and J 1 base, with 8 bases left between them. The germline V gene has CDR1 SGDLS and CDR2 YYNGEE. This CDR3 has 16 residues. CDR3 in DNA: TGTGCCAGCAGCGTAGCTTCCCAGTCTGGGGCCAACGTCCTGACTTTC. It codes for CASSVASQSGANVLTF. Based on the CDR3 plus reference TRBV9 and TRBJ2-6, the full variable domain is DSGVTQTPKHLITATGQRVTLRCSPRSGDLSVYWYQQSLDQGLQFLIQYYNGEERAKGNILERFSAQQFPDLHSELNLSSLELGDSALYFCASSVASQSGANVLTFGAGSRLTVL.

This clonotype was counted between two and nine times. The rearrangement uses TRBV3-1 and TRBJ2-7; 8 positions agree with TRBD2. Germline trimming cut 4 bases from V and 1 base from J; bases unmatched to any gene: 9. The germline CDR1 and CDR2 sequences are LGHDT and YNNKEL (reference sequence). This CDR3 is built from 16 residues. Here the CDR3 reads CASSRGGGRLSYEQYF. In DNA form, the CDR3 reads TGTGCCAGCAGCCGAGGCGGCGGGAGGCTTTCCTACGAGCAGTACTTC.

J is TRBJ1-1 and V is TRBV12-3 or TRBV12-4; a possible D gene is TRBD1 (6 bases). V was clipped by 6 bases and J by 6 bases, with 17 bases between them. There are 14 residues in the CDR3. The CDR3 DNA sequence: TGTGCCAGCAGCCCAAAGGGGGGGAATTCTGAAGCTTTCTTT. This encodes CASSPKGGNSEAFF.

This clonotype was detected a few times. J is TRBJ2-1 and V is TRBV4-2; D is unclear. Trimming shortened V by 1 base and J by 2 bases, and 12 bases separated the two germline ends. The CDR3 consists of 16 residues. The germline CDR1 and CDR2 sequences are LGHNA and YNFKEQ. For the CDR3, the DNA is TGTGCCAGCAGCCAAGTTGGTAGCTCGGCCTACAATGAGCAGTTCTTC. This encodes CASSQVGSSAYNEQFF.

This clonotype came up many times. The genes are TRBV7-2 and TRBJ2-3; D may be TRBD1 (6 bases). CDR3 length: 16 residues. The V end lost 7 bases, the J end lost 4 bases, and 21 bases lay between the germline ends. Germline V gene lookup returns CDR1 SGHTA and CDR2 FQGNSA. The CDR3 protein is CASTRLIRKGADTQYF. The CDR3 DNA is TGTGCCAGCACCCGGCTTATCAGAAAGGGGGCAGATACGCAGTATTTT.

As regards this clonotype: The germline gene is not matched at one end of the junction; a read error may be the cause. This sequence joins TRBV11-2 and TRBJ1-4; 9 nucleotides match TRBD1. CDR1 SGHAT and CDR2 FQNNGV come from the germline V gene. The CDR3 spans 16 residues. This chain's CDR3 is CASNLAGTGSGEKLFF. The CDR3 DNA reads as TGTGCCAGCAACTTAGCCGGGACAGGGTCGGGAGAAAAACTGTTTTTT. Looking up the rest from reference TRBV11-2 and TRBJ1-4 gives the full variable domain: EAGVAQSPRYKIIEKRQSVAFWCNPISGHATLYWYQQILGQGPKLLIQFQNNGVVDDSQLPKDRFSAERLKGVDSTLKIQPAKLEDSAVYLCASNLAGTGSGEKLFFGSGTQLSVL.

The genes are TRBV7-9 and TRBJ1-1; D is ambiguous. The CDR3 totals 13 residues. Germline loops: CDR1 SEHNR, CDR2 FQNEAQ (reference sequence). V was trimmed by 1 base and J by 5 bases, leaving 8 bases between them. CDR3 bases: TGTGCCAGCAGCTTAGGGGAATGGACTGAAGCTTTCTTT. Protein: CASSLGEWTEAFF. Full variable domain (remainder filled in from reference TRBV7-9 and TRBJ1-1): DTGVSQNPRHKITKRGQNVTFRCDPISEHNRLYWYRQTLGQGPEFLTYFQNEAQLEKSRLLSDRFSAERPKGSFSTLEIQRTEQGDSAMYLCASSLGEWTEAFFGQGTRLTVV.

Concerning this clonotype itself: A much larger clone differs by one base, so this may be a read error. The rearrangement joins TRBV4-2 to TRBJ1-2; 7 bases line up with TRBD1. In germline, CDR1 is LGHNA, CDR2 YNFKEQ. This CDR3 contains 19 residues. CDR3 region: CASSLTTRTGEEPNHGYTF. DNA of the CDR3: TGTGCCAGCAGCCTTACCACCAGGACAGGCGAAGAACCTAACCATGGCTACACCTTC.

The chain carries TRBV19 and TRBJ1-1; 8 bases line up with TRBD1. The CDR3 loop spans 16 amino acids. The germline gives CDR1 LNHDA, CDR2 SQIVND (reference sequence). V dropped 5 bases and J dropped 5; count of bases not matched to a gene: 13. The CDR3 is CASSAWTGHGGTEAFF. The CDR3 bases are TGTGCCAGTAGTGCTTGGACAGGGCACGGGGGGACTGAAGCTTTCTTT.

In its sample, this clonotype was seen a few times. The chain joins TRBV5-1 to TRBJ2-7; D not certain. V lost 5 bases to trimming and J lost 6 bases, with 12 bases between them. The CDR3 length is 12 residues. Germline CDR1 and CDR2: SGHRS and YFSETQ. CDR3 protein: CASRNSWGEQYF. CDR3 nucleotides: TGCGCCAGCAGGAATAGCTGGGGCGAGCAGTACTTC.

The chain uses TRBV6-2 or TRBV6-3 and TRBJ1-5; D gene ambiguous. The CDR3 sequence is 14 residues long. Germline-derived CDR1 and CDR2 are MNHEY and SVGEGT. V was trimmed by 4 bases and J by 3 bases, leaving 10 bases between them. This CDR3 is CASSSFQNNQPQHF. As DNA, the CDR3 is TGTGCCAGCAGTTCCTTTCAGAACAATCAGCCCCAGCATTTT.

The rearrangement uses TRBV14 and TRBJ2-4; TRBD1 might be the D (6 bases). The V end lost 1 base, the J end lost 8 bases, and 15 bases lay between the germline ends. CDR3 size: 15 residues. Germline lookup yields CDR1 SGHDN and CDR2 FVKESK. CDR3 protein: CASSQAPDRRDIQYF. DNA of the CDR3: TGTGCCAGCAGCCAAGCCCCGGACAGACGGGACATTCAGTACTTC.

V is TRBV11-2 and J is TRBJ2-3; TRBD2 matches 7 bases. The CDR3 has 16 residues. Per the germline V gene, CDR1 is SGHAT and CDR2 is FQNNGV. V lost 6 bases, J lost 2 bases, and 11 bases stayed unmatched. As DNA, the CDR3 is TGTGCCAGCAGACCTTTTCGAGCGGGGCCCACAGATACGCAGTATTTT. It is translated as CASRPFRAGPTDTQYF.

The CDR3 DNA reads as TGTGCCACCAGCAGAGATAAACGGACCCTACTAGGGGAGACCCAGTACTTC. Protein sequence: CATSRDKRTLLGETQYF. This rearrangement joins TRBV15 to TRBJ2-5; tentative D call: TRBD2 (5 bases). This CDR3 has 17 residues. Germline CDR1 reads LNHNV; CDR2 reads YYDKDF (reference sequence). V was shortened by 0 bases and J by 5 bases, with 19 bases between the two germline ends.